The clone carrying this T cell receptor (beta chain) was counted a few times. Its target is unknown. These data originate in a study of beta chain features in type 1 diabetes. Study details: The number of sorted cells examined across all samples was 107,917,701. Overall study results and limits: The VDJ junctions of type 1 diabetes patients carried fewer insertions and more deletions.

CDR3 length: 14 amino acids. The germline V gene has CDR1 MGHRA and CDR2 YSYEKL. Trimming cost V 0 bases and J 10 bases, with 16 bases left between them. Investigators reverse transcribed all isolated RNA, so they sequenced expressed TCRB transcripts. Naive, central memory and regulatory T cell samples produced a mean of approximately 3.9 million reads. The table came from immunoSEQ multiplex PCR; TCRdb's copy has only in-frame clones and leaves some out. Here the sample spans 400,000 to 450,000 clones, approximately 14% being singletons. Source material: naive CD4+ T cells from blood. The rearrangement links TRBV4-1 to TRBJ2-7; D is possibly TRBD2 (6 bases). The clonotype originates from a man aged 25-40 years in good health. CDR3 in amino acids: CASSQDMQGGTQYF. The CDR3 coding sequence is TGCGCCAGCAGCCAAGATATGCAGGGAGGTACACAGTACTTC.